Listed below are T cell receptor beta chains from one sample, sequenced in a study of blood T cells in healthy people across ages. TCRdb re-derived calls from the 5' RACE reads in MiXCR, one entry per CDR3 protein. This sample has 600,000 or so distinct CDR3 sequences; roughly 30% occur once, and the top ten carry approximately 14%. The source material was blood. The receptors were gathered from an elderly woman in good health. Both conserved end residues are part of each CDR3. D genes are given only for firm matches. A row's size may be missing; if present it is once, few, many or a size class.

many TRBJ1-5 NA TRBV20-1 TGCAGTGCTACTAGGGGGAGGGTAGATCAGCCCCAGCATTTT CSATRGRVDQPQHF
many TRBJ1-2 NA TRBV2 TGTGCCATCACGGATATCAACTATGGCTACACCTTC CAITDINYGYTF
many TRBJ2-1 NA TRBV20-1 TGCAGTGCTCTCGCGGGACAGAACAACAATGAGCAGTTCTTC CSALAGQNNNEQFF
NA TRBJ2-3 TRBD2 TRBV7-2 TGTGCCAGCAGCTTAGTAATAGGACTAGCGGACACAGATACGCAGTATTTT CASSLVIGLADTDTQYF
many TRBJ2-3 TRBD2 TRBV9 TGTGCCAGCAGCTCGGGGGGGGGTGCAGATACGCAGTATTTT CASSSGGGADTQYF
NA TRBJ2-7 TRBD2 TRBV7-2 TGTGCCAGCAGCCCACATTTGGGACTAGCGGGAGCCTCCTTTGACGAGCAGTACTTC CASSPHLGLAGASFDEQYF
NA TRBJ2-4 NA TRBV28 TGTGCCAGCAGCTCATCTGGTGGAGAGAAAAACATTCAGTACTTC CASSSSGGEKNIQYF
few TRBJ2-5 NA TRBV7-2 TGTGCCAGCAGCCCAAGTCTAGCCCAAGAGACCCAGTACTTC CASSPSLAQETQYF
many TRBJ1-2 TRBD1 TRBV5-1 TGCGCCAGCAGGAGGGGACAGGGGGCGCATGGCTACACCTTC CASRRGQGAHGYTF
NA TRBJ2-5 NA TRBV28 TGTGCCAGCAACATAGGGCATGGGCCTTCAGAGACCCAGTACTTC CASNIGHGPSETQYF
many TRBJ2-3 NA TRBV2 TGTGCCAGCAGTGGTGGGGGTTACACAGATACGCAGTATTTT CASSGGGYTDTQYF
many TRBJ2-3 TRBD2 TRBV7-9 TGTGCCAGCAGCAAAGATGGACTAGCGGGGGCCTATACGCAGTATTTT CASSKDGLAGAYTQYF
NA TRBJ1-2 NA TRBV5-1 TGCGCCAGCAGCCCCGGCGGCAGGGTACAATCCTACACCTTC CASSPGGRVQSYTF
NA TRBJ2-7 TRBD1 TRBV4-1 TGCGCCAGCAGCCGCGCCGGGACAGGGTATGCGTACGAGCAGTACTTC CASSRAGTGYAYEQYF
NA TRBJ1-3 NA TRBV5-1 TGCGCCAGCAGCTTCTGGGGCTCTGGAAACACCATATATTTT CASSFWGSGNTIYF
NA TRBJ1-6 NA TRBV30 TGTGCCTGGACTCTCCGGCCGAATTCGCCCCTCCACTTT CAWTLRPNSPLHF
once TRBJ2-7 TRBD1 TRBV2 TGTGTCAGCAGCGGACAGGGGGCGAGCTACGAGCAGTACTTC CVSSGQGASYEQYF
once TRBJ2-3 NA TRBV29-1 TGCAGCGTTGTTGGCCCCTTGTGGGGCAGCACAGACACGCAGTATTTT CSVVGPLWGSTDTQYF
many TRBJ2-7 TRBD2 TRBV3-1 TGTGCCAGCAGCCAAGGGACTAGCGGGGGGCCCTACGAGCAGTACTTC CASSQGTSGGPYEQYF
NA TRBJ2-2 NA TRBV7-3 TGTGCCAGCAGCTTAAGGGCAGCAGGGGTTCAAAGTCCCACCGGGGAGCTGTTTTTT CASSLRAAGVQSPTGELFF
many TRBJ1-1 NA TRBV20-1 TGCAGTGCTAGAGATGTAGACGAAGCTTTCTTT CSARDVDEAFF
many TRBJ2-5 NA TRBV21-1 TGTGCCAGCAGCACCCTGGGGAACAGTTACCAAGAGACCCAGTACTTC CASSTLGNSYQETQYF
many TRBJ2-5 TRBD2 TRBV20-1 TGCAGTGCTAGAGGGGGGACTAGCGGGGGGCCGCGGGAGACCCAGTACTTC CSARGGTSGGPRETQYF
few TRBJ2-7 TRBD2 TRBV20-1 TGCAGTGCTAGGAAGCGGGGCCGATACTACGAGCAGTACTTC CSARKRGRYYEQYF
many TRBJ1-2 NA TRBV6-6 TGTGCCAGCAGTTACTCGAGGGCAGCGGGGAGCGGTGGCTACACCTTC CASSYSRAAGSGGYTF
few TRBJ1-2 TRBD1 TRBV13 TGTGCCAGCAGCCTAGGAGGGGGCGCTGGTTATGGCTACACCTTC CASSLGGGAGYGYTF
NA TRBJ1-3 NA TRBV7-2 TGTGCCAGCAGCTTAGATAGCAGGGCTGGAAACACCATATATTTT CASSLDSRAGNTIYF
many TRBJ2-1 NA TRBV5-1 TGCGCCAGCAGCTTGTCCGAGGGGGGTTGGACCTACAATGAGCAGTTCTTC CASSLSEGGWTYNEQFF
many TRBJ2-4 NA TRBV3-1 TGTGCCAGCAGCCATTCAGGGATGGACATTCAGTACTTC CASSHSGMDIQYF
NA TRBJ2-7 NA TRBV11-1 TGTGCCAGCAGCGTCCGGTTCTCAAGCTCCTACAATGAGCAGTACTTC CASSVRFSSSYNEQYF
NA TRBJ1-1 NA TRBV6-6 TGTGCCAGCAGCCCCGAGATGAACACTGAAGCTTTCTTT CASSPEMNTEAFF
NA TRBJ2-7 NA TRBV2 TGTGCCAGCTCTGGCAGGTCAAGATCCTACGAGCAGTACTTC CASSGRSRSYEQYF
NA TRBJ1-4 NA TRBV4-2 TGTGCCAGCAGCCAAGATCTTCTTTGGGGGGGGTCTCGAGAAAAACTGTTTTTT CASSQDLLWGGSREKLFF
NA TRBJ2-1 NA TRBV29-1 TGCAGTACCTATTGGGCTGGCAATGAGCAGTTCTTC CSTYWAGNEQFF
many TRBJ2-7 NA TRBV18 TGTGCCAGCTCATCGTTAGGACCGGCCTACGAGCAGTACTTC CASSSLGPAYEQYF
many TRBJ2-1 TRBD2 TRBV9 TGTGCCAGCAGCGTAGATACTAGCGGGGAGCGCGAGCAGTTCTTC CASSVDTSGEREQFF
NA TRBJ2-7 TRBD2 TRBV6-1 TGTGCCAGCGGGGGCGGGAGGGGAAGCTACGAGCAGTACTTC CASGGGRGSYEQYF
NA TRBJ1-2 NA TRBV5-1 TGCGCCAGCAGCTTCACCCCGGACAGAACATATGGCTACACCTTC CASSFTPDRTYGYTF
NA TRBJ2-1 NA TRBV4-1 TGCGCCAGCAGCCAAGAGTCAGCGTCCAATGAGCAGTTCTTC CASSQESASNEQFF
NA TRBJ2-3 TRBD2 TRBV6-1 TGTGCCAGCGTGACAGCGGGGGGACACACAGATACGCAGTATTTT CASVTAGGHTDTQYF
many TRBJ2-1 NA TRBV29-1 TGCAGCGTTCAGGGGGGGAGCTCCTACAATGAGCAGTTCTTC CSVQGGSSYNEQFF
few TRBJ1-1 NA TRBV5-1 TGCGCCAGCAGCTCGGGGGGGGCAGAAGTAACTGAAGCTTTCTTT CASSSGGAEVTEAFF
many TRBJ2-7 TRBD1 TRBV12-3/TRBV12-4 TGTGCCAGCAGTCAAGTAGGGACAGGGGTGAACGAGCAGTACTTC CASSQVGTGVNEQYF
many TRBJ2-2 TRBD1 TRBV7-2 TGTGCCAGCAGCCCATTCAGGGGGACCGGGGAGCTGTTTTTT CASSPFRGTGELFF
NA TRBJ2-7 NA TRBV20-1 TGCAGTGCTAGAGATACGGGGCCCTACGAGCAGTACTTC CSARDTGPYEQYF
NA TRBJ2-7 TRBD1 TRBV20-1 TGCAGTGCTAGTAGGACAGGGGGCTACAATGAGCAGTACTTC CSASRTGGYNEQYF
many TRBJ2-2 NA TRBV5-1 TGCGCCAGCGGTAGCGGTACCGGGGAGCTGTTTTTT CASGSGTGELFF
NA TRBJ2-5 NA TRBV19 TGTGCCGGTAGTGACTTGGAGGGGGAGACCCAGTACTTC CAGSDLEGETQYF
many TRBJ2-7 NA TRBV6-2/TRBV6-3 TGTGCCAGCAGTTCCCCCAGCAGATGGGTGGGGACAAACCCTCCCTACGAGCAGTACTTC CASSSPSRWVGTNPPYEQYF
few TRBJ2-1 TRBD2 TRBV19 TGTGCCAGTCAACTAGCGGGGAGAAACAATGAGCAGTTCTTC CASQLAGRNNEQFF
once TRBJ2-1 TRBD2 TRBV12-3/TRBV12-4 TGTGCCAGCAGTTTATTGCTAGCGGGGGGGCCTGAACAGGAGACCCAGTTCTTC CASSLLLAGGPEQETQFF
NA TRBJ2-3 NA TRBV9 TGTGCCAGCAGCGTAGACATACGCACAGATACGCAGTATTTT CASSVDIRTDTQYF
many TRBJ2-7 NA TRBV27 TGTGCCAGCAGTCCGGGACCGTACTACGAGCAGTACTTC CASSPGPYYEQYF
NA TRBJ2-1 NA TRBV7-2 TGTGCCAGCAGCCCGAGGTGGTCTGGGCCTGCCAACAATGAGCAGTTCTTC CASSPRWSGPANNEQFF
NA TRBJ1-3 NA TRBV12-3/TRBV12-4 TGTGCCAGCAGTGCTCATTGGGCGTCTGGAAACACCATATATTTT CASSAHWASGNTIYF
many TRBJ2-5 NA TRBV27 TGTGCCAGCAGTTCCCGACACCAAGAGACCCAGTACTTC CASSSRHQETQYF
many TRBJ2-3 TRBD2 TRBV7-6 TGTGCCAGCAGCTTGGGACTACGGGACACAGATACGCAGTATTTT CASSLGLRDTDTQYF
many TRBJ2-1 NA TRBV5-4 TGTGCCAGCAGCTTGCCGTCCCCCAATGAGCAGTTCTTC CASSLPSPNEQFF
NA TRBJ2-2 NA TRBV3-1 TGTGCCAGCAGCCAAGATCTTGAAAGGGAGCTGTTTTTT CASSQDLERELFF